The T cell receptor beta chain under discussion was sequenced for a study of blood T cells in healthy people across ages. Overall study findings and caveats: No conclusive comparison of naive versus antigen-experienced cells was possible with unsorted PBMCs. Compared with aged donors, long-lived donors showed fewer expanded clones, suggesting selection.

In its sample, this clonotype was seen many times. What it recognizes is unknown. The use of a sample-barcoded 5' primer and a J-beta primer mix characterized a second PCR of roughly 6 to 11 cycles. A template-switch adaptor that had 12 random nucleotides put a tag on each cDNA molecule. The yield of each sample was at least 3 million CDR3-containing paired-end reads. TCRdb reanalysed the 5' RACE reads using MiXCR and keeps one entry per CDR3 protein. Here the sample spans about 1.5 million distinct CDR3 sequences, under 55% being singletons. Germline V gene sequence: CDR1 SGHRS, CDR2 YFSETQ. The germline V and J ends were trimmed by 0 bases and 3 bases, with 6 bases remaining between them. This CDR3 contains 13 residues.

Sequenced: blood. V and J are TRBV5-1 and TRBJ1-1; a possible D gene is TRBD1 (5 bases). This TCR derives from a woman aged 18-35 years in good health. CDR3 amino acids: CASSLVGDTEAFF. The CDR3 DNA sequence: TGCGCCAGCAGCTTGGTAGGGGACACTGAAGCTTTCTTT.